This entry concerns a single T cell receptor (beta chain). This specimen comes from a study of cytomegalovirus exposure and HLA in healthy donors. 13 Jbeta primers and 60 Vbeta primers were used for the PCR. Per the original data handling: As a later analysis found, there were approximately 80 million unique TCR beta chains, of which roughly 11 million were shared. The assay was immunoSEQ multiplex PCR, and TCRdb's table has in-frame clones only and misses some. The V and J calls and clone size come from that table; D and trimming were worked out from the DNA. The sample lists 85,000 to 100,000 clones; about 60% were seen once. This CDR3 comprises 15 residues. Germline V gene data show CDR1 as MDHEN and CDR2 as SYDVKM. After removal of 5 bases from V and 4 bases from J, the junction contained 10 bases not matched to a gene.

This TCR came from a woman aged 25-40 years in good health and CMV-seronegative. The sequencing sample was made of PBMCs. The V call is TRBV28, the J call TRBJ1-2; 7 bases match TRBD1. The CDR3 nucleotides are TGTGCCAGCAGTACTTGGACAGGTCGCTCCTATGGCTACACCTTC. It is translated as CASSTWTGRSYGYTF.